This TCR beta chain was found in a study of blood T cell repertoires in COVID-19. In the study overall: Nucleic acid was either cDNA or gDNA, and it came from T cells, B-cell-depleted T cells, or PBMCs.

The CDR3 is made up of 13 amino acids. Trimming left V 2 bases short and J 1 base short, with 5 bases between. Original data processing: Using reference gene primer amplification, nucleated cell counts were estimated. TCRdb's copy holds only in-frame clones and misses some; the assay was immunoSEQ multiplex PCR. That table furnishes V, J and clone size, whereas the DNA furnished D and trimming. This sample has over 15,000 clones, with around 86% found just once. The TCR comes from a man between 65 and 80 years old with acute or convalescent COVID-19. This sequence joins TRBV12-3 or TRBV12-4 and TRBJ1-2; no reliable D call. Material: peripheral blood. The CDR3 DNA is TGTGCCAGCAGTTTATCCTTTAACTATGGCTACACCTTC. Translating it yields CASSLSFNYGYTF.